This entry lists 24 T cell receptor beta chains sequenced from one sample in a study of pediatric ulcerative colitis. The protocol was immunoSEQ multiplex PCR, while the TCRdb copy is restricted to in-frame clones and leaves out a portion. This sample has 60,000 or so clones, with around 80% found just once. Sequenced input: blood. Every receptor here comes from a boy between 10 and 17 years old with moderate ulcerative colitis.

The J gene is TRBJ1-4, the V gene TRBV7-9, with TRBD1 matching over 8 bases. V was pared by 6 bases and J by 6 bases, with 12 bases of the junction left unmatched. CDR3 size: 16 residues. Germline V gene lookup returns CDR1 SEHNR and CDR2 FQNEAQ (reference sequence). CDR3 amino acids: CASREGTGRVDEKLFF. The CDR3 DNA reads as TGTGCCAGCAGGGAAGGGACAGGAAGAGTCGATGAAAAACTGTTTTTT.

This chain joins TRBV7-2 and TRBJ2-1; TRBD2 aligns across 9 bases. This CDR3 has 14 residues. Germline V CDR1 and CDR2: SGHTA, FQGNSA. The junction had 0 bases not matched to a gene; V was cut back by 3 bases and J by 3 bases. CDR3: CASSLTSGYNEQFF. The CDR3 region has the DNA TGTGCCAGCAGCTTGACTAGCGGCTACAATGAGCAGTTCTTC.

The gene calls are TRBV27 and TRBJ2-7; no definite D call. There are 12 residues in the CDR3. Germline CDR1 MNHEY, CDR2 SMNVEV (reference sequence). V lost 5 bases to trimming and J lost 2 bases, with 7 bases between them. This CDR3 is CASSPSTYEQYF. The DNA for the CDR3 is TGTGCCAGCAGTCCATCCACCTACGAGCAGTACTTC.

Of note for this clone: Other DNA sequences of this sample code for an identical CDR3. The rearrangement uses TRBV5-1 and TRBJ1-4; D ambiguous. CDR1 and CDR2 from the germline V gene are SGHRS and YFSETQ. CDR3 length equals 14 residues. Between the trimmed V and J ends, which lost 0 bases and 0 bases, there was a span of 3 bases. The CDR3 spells CASSLETTNEKLFF. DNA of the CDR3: TGCGCCAGCAGCTTGGAAACAACTAATGAAAAACTGTTTTTT.

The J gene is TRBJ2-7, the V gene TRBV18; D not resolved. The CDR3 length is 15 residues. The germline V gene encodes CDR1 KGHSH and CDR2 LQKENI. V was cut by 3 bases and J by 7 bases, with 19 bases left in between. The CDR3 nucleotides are TGTGCCAGCTCACCGGAAGTTGCTTCTCCGATGGAGCAGTACTTC. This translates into CASSPEVASPMEQYF.

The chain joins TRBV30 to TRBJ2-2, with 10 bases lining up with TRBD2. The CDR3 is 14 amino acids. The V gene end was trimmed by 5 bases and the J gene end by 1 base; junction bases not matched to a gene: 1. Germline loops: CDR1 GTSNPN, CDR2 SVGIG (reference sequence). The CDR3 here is CAWGLAENTGELFF. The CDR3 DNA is TGTGCCTGGGGACTAGCGGAGAACACCGGGGAGCTGTTTTTT.

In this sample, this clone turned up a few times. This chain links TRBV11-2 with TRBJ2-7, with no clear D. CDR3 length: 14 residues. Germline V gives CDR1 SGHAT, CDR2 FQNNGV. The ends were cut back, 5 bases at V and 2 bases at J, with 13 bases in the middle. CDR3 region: CASSPSSGAYEQYF. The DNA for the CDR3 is TGTGCCAGCAGCCCCTCCTCAGGAGCCTACGAGCAGTACTTC.

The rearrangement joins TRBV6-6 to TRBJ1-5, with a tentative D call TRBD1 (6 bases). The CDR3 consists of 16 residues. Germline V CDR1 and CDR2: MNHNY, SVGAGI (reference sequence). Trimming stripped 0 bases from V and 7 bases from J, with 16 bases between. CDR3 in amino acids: CASSYSWQGLRQPQHF. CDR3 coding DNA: TGTGCCAGCAGTTACTCATGGCAGGGGCTACGACAGCCCCAGCATTTT.

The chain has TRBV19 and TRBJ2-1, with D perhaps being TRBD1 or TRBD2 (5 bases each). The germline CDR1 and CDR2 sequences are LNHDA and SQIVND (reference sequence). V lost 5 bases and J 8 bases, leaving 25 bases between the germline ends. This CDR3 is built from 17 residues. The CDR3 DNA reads TGTGCCAGTAGTGATGAACCAGGGAGACGAAAGTGGGATGAGCAGTTCTTC. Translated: CASSDEPGRRKWDEQFF.

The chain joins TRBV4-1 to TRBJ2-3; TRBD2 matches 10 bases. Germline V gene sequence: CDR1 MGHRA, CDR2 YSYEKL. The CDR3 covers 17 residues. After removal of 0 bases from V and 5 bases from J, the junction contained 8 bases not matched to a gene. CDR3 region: CASSQDLLAGAVDTQYF. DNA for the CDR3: TGCGCCAGCAGCCAAGATCTTCTAGCGGGGGCTGTAGATACGCAGTATTTT.

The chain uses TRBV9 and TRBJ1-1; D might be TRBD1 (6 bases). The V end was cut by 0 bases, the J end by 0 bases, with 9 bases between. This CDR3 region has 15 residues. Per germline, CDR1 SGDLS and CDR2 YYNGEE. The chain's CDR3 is CASSVEQGMNTEAFF. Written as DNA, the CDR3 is TGTGCCAGCAGCGTAGAACAGGGCATGAACACTGAAGCTTTCTTT.

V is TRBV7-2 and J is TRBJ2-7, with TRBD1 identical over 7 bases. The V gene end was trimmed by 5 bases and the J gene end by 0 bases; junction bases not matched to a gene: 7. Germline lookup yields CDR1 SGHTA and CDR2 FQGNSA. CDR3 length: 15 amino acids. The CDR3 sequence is CASSPGQVSSYEQYF. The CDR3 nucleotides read TGTGCCAGCAGCCCTGGACAGGTGAGCTCCTACGAGCAGTACTTC. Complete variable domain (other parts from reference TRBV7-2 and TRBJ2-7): GAGVSQSPSNKVTEKGKDVELRCDPISGHTALYWYRQSLGQGLEFLIYFQGNSAPDKSGLPSDRFSAERTGGSVSTLTIQRTQQEDSAVYLCASSPGQVSSYEQYFGPGTRLTVT.

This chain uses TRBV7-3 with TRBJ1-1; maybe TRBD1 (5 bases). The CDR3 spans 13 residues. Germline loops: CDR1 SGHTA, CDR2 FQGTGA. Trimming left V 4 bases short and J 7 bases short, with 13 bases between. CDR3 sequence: CASSSAAGLEAFF. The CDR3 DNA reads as TGTGCCAGCAGCTCAGCCGCGGGGCTTGAAGCTTTCTTT.

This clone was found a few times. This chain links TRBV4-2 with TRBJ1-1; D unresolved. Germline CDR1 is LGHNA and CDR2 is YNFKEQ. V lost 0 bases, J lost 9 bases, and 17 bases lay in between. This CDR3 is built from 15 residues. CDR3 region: CASSQEESRAVKAFF. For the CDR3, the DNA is TGTGCCAGCAGCCAAGAAGAGAGTAGGGCGGTGAAAGCTTTCTTT.

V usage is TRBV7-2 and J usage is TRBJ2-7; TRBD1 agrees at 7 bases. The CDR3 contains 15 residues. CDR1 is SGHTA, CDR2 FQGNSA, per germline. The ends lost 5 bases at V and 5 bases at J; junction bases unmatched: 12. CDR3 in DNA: TGTGCCAGCAGCCCGACAGGGCTCCGGGATCACGAGCAGTACTTC. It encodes CASSPTGLRDHEQYF.

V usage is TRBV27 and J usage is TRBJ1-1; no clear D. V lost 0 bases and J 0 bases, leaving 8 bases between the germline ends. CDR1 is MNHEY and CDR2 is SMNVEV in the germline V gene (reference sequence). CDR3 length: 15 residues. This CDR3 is CASSLSYRMNTEAFF. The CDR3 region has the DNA TGTGCCAGCAGTTTATCGTACCGAATGAACACTGAAGCTTTCTTT.

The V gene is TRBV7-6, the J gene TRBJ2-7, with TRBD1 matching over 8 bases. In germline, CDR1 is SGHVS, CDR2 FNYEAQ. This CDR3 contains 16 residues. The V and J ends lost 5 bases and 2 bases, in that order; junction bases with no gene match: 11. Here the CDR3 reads CASSRTGTGTTYEQYF. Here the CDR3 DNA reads TGTGCCAGCAGCAGGACCGGGACAGGAACGACCTACGAGCAGTACTTC.

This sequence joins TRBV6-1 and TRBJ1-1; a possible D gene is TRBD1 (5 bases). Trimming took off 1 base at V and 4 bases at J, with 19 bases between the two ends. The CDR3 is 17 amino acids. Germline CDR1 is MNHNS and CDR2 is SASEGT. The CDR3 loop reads CASSEGDFRGKGTEAFF. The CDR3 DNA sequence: TGTGCCAGCAGTGAAGGGGATTTTCGGGGGAAAGGCACTGAAGCTTTCTTT.

The chain's CDR3 is CASSLPYNEQFF. CDR3 sequence (DNA): TGCGCCAGCAGCTTGCCCTACAATGAGCAGTTCTTC. The J gene is TRBJ2-1, the V gene TRBV5-1, with D unclear. V gave up 1 base and J gave up 2 bases, with 1 base separating them. The CDR3 covers 12 residues. Germline CDR1 reads SGHRS; CDR2 reads YFSETQ.

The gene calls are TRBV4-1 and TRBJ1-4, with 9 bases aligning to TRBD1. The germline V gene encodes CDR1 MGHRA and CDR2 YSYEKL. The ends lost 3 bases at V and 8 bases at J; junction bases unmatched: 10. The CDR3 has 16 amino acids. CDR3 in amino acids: CASSQLPGQGGEKLFF. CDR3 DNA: TGCGCCAGCAGCCAGCTACCGGGACAGGGTGGGGAAAAACTGTTTTTT.

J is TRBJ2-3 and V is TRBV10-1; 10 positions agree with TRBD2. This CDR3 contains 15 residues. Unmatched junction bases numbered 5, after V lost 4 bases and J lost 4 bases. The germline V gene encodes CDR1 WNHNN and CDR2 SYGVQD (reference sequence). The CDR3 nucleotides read TGCGCCAGCAGTGTTTCTAGCGGGGGCTCAGATACGCAGTATTTT. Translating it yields CASSVSSGGSDTQYF.

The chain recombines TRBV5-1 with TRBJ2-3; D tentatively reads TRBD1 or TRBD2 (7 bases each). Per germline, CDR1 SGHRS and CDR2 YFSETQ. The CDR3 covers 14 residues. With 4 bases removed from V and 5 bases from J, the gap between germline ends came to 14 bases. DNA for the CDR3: TGCGCCAGCAGCCAACAGGGGAGGGGAGATACGCAGTATTTT. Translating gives CASSQQGRGDTQYF.

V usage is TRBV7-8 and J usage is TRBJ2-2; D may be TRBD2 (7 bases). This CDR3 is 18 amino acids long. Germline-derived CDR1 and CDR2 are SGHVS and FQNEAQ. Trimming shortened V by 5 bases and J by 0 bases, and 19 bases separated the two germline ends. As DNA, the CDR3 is TGTGCCAGCAGCCTCTTCACGGGGGGCAGAGCGAACACCGGGGAGCTGTTTTTT. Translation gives CASSLFTGGRANTGELFF.

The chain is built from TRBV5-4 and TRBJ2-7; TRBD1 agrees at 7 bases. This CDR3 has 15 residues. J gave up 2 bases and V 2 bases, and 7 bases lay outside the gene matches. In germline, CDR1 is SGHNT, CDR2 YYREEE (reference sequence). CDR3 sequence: CASSFRTGGPYEQYF. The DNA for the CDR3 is TGTGCCAGCAGCTTCCGGACAGGTGGGCCCTACGAGCAGTACTTC.